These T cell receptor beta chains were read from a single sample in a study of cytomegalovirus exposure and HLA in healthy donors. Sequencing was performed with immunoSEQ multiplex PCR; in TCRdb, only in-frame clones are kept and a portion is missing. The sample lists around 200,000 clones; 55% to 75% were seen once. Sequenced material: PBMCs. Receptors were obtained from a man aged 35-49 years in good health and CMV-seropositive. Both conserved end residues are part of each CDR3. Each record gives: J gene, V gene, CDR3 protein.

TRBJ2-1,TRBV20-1,CSATGSDEQFF
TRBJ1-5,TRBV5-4,CASSLDRAVQPQHF
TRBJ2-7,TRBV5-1,CASSSWTGRNDEQYF
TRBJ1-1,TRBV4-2,CASSQGSQGGLNTEAFF
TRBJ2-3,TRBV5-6,CASSYSGGAPADTQYF
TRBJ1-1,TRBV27,CASSPGDKYTEAFF
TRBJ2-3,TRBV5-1,CASSLDGSTDAQYF
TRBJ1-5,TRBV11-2,CASSLDLGQGSNQPQHF
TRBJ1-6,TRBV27,CASSLSVQRGSYNSPLHF
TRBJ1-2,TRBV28,CASSFRDTVYTF
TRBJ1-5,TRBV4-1,CASSQYQGANQPQHF
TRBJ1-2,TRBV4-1,CASSPPGGGASYGYTF
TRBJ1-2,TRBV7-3,CASSLTNNHGYTF
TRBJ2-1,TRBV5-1,CASSVTGTANEQFF
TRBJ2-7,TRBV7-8,CASSPYAGQGSYEQYF
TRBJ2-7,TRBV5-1,CASSSLAGGIYEQYF
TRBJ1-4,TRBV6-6,CASRSYPNEKLFF
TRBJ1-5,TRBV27,CASSLSGSNQPQHF
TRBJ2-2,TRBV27,CASSLTQSNTGELFF
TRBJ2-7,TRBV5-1,CASSAARGEQYF
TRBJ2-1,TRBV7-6,CASSLVSWVAGVNEQFF
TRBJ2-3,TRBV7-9,CSTAVVVTDTQYF
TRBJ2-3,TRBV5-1,CASSFARGDTDTQYF
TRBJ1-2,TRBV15,CATSRDGYGYTF
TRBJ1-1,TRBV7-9,CASSRVSTEAFF
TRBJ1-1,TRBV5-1,CASRPYGTTNTEAFF
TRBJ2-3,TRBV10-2,CASSAGLAGGVHPDGNTDTQYF
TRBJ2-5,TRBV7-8,CASSINREETQYF
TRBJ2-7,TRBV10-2,CASSEVGQGAYEQYF
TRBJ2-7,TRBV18,CASSRNAQGSYEQYF
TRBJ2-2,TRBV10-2,CASSGTGAGELFF
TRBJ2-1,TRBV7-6,CASSLAQLQGTVEQFF
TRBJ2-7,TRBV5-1,CASSKGPVDEQYF
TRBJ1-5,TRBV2,CASRRGQGASNQPQHF
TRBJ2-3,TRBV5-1,CASSFREDTQYF
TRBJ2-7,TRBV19,CASQSTNSYEQYF
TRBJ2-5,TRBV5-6,CASSLGGTYQETQYF
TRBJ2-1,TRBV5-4,CASSFRDFSYNEQFF
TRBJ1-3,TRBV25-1,CASSAQKRSGTPGNTIYF
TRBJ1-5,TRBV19,CASSMGGPQHF
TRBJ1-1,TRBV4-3,CASSQGTGGNTEAFF
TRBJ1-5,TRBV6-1,CASSYAGGGNQPQHF
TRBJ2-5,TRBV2,CASSGGGEGETQYF
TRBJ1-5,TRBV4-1,CASSQGWDSLNQPQHF
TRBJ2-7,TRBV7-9,CASSLVGLLTYEQYF
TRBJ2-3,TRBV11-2,CASSLGASTPGTQYF
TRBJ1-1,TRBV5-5,CASSLGWGPTEAFF
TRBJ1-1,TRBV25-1,CASSDPGQEAFF
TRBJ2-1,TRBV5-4,CASSSWDRYNEQFF
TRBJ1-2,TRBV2,CASRTTGNGYTF
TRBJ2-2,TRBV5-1,CASSSTGTDFGTGELFF
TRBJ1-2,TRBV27,CASRNPQGNYGYTF
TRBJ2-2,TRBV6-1,CASSAINSGPDTGELFF
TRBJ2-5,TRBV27,CASQGRGGWETQYF